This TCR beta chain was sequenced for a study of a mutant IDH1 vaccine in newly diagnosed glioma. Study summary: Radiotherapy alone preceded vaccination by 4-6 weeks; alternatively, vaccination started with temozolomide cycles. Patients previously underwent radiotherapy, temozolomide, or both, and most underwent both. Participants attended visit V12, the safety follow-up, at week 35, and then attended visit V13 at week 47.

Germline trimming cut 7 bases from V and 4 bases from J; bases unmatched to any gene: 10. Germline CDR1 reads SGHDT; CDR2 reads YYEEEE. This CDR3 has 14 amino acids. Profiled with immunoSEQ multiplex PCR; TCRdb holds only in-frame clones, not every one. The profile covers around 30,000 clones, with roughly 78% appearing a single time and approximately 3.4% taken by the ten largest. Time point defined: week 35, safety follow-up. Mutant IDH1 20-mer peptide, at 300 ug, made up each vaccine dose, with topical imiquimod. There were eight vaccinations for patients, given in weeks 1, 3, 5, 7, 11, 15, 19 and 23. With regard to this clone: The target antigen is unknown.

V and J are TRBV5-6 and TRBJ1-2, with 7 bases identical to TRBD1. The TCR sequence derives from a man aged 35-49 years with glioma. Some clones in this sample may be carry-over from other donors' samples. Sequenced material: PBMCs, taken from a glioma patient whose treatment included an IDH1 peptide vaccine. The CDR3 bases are TGTGCCAGCCGACCCCCAGGGACAGTCTATGGCTACACCTTC. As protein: CASRPPGTVYGYTF. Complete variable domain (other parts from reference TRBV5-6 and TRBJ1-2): DAGVTQSPTHLIKTRGQQVTLRCSPKSGHDTVSWYQQALGQGPQFIFQYYEEEERQRGNFPDRFSGHQFPNYSSELNVNALLLGDSALYLCASRPPGTVYGYTFGSGTRLTVV.